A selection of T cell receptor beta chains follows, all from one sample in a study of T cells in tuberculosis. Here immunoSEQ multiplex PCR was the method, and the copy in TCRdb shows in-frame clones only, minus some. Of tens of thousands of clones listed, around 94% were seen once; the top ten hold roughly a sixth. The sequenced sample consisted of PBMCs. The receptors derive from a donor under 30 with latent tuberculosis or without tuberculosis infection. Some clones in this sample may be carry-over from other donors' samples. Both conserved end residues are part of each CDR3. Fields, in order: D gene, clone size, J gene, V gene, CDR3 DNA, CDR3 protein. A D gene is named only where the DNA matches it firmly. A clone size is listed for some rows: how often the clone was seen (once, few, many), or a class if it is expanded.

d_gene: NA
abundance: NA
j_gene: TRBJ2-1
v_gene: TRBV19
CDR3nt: TGTGCCAGTAGTAGAGTGGGGCCCTCCTACAATGAGCAGTTCTTC
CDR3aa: CASSRVGPSYNEQFF

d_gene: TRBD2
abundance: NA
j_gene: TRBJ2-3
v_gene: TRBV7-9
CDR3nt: TGTGCCAGCAGCTCCGGGACTAGCGGGAAAACAGATACGCAGTATTTT
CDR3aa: CASSSGTSGKTDTQYF

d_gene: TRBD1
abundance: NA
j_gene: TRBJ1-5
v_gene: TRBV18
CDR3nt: TGTGCCAGCTCACCGGACAGGGGGGGCAATCAGCCCCAGCATTTT
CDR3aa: CASSPDRGGNQPQHF

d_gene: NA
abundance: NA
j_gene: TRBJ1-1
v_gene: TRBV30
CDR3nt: TGTGCCTGGAGTATGAGGGGGGGTCCGCTGAACACTGAAGCTTTCTTT
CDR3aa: CAWSMRGGPLNTEAFF

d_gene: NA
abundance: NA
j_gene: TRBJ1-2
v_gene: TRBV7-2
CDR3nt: TGTGCCAGCAGCTTTGGGGGCTCGAGCTATGGCTACACCTTC
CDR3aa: CASSFGGSSYGYTF

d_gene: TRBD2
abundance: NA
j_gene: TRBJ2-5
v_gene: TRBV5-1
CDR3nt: TGCGCCAGCAGACAGCGGGAGCCACAAGAGACCCAGTACTTC
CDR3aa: CASRQREPQETQYF

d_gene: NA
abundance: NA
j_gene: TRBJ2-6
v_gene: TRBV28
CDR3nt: TGTGCCAGCAGTGATACAGGGAGGGCCAACGTCCTGACTTTC
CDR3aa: CASSDTGRANVLTF

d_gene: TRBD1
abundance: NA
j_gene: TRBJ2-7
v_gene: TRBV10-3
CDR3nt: TGTGCCATCAGTGAGTCACAACAGGGGCCGGTCTACGAGCAGTACTTC
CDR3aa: CAISESQQGPVYEQYF

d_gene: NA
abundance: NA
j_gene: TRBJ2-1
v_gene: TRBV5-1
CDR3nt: TGCGCCAGCAGCCCTCGGCAGGGGTTCACCAATGAGCAGTTCTTC
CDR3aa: CASSPRQGFTNEQFF

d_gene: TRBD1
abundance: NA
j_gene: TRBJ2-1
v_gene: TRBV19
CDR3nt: TGTGCCAGCCAACTAGGGACAGGGGTCAATGAGCAGTTCTTC
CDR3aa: CASQLGTGVNEQFF

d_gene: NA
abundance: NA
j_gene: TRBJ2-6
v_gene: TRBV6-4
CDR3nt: TGTGCCAGCAGTGAAAATCCGGACAGACCCTCTGGGGCCAACGTCCTGACTTTC
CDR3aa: CASSENPDRPSGANVLTF

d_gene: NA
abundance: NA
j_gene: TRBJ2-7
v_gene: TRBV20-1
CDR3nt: TGCAGTGCCCCCCTAGGGGGCGAGCAGTACTTC
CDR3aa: CSAPLGGEQYF

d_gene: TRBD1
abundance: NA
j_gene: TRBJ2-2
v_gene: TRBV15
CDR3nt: TGTGCCACCAGCAGTATCAGGACAGGGGGCACCGGGGAGCTGTTTTTT
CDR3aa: CATSSIRTGGTGELFF

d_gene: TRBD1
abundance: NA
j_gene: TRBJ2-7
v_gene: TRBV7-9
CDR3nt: TGTGCCAGCAGCTTAGAAGGACAGGGTTACGAGCAGTACTTC
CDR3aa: CASSLEGQGYEQYF

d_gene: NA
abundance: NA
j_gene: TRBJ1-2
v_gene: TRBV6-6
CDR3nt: TGTGCCAGCAGTTACAGGGGCTATGGCTACACCTTC
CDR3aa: CASSYRGYGYTF

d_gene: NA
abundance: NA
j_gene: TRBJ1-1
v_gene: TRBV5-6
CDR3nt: TGTGCCAGCAGCTTGGGGAAAGGACGGGGGGCATTGACTGAAGCTTTCTTT
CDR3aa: CASSLGKGRGALTEAFF

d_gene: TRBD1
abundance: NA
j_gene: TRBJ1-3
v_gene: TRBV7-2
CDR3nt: TGTGCCAGCAGCGACAGGGGTAGAGGAAACACCATATATTTT
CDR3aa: CASSDRGRGNTIYF

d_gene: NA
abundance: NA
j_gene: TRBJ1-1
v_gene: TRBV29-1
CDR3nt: TGCAGCGTCCTAACCTGGTCCCGAGGAGAAGCTTTCTTT
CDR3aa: CSVLTWSRGEAFF

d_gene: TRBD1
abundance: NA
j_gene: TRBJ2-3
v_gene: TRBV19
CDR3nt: TGTGCCAGTAGGGACAGGGCAAGCACAGATACGCAGTATTTT
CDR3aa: CASRDRASTDTQYF

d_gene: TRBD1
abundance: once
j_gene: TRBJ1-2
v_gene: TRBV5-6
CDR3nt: TGTGCCAGCAGCTTGAAGGACAGGGTCGGTGGCTACACCTTC
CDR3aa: CASSLKDRVGGYTF

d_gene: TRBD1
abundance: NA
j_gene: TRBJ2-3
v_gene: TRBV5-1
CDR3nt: TGCGCCAGCAGCCTACCCGGGACAGGGATCGATACGCAGTATTTT
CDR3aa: CASSLPGTGIDTQYF

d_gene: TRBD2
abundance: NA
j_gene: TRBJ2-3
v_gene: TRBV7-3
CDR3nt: TGTGCCAGCAGCTTAGAGACTAGCGGGAATACGCAGTATTTT
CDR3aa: CASSLETSGNTQYF

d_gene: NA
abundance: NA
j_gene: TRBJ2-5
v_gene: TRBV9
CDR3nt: TGTGCCAGCAGCGTAGAGATTCGGGAGACCCAGTACTTC
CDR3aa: CASSVEIRETQYF

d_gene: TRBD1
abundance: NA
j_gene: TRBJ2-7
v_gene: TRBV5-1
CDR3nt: TGCGCCAGCAGCTCCGGGACAGTACTCTACGAGCAGTACTTC
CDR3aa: CASSSGTVLYEQYF

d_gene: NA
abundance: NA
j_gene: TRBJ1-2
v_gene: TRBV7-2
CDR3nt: TGTGCCAGCAGCTTAGGCGGGGCGGGCTACACCTTC
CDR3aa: CASSLGGAGYTF

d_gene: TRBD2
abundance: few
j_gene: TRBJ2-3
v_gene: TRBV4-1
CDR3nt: TGCGCCAGCAGCCAAGATATGCCTGGCGGGGGGCGGGGGGATACGCAGTATTTT
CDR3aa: CASSQDMPGGGRGDTQYF

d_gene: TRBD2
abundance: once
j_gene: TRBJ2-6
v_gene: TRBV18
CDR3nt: TGTGCCAGCTCACCTATATCCCGCGGGAGCAACTCTGGGGCCAACGTCCTGACTTTC
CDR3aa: CASSPISRGSNSGANVLTF

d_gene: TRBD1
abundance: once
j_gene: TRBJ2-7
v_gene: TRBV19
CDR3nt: TGTGCCAGTAGCAACCTCGGACAGGGGTACTCCTACGAGCAGTACTTC
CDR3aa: CASSNLGQGYSYEQYF

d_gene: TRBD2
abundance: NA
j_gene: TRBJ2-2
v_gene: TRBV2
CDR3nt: TGTGCCAGCATAGCGGCTAGCGGGAGTACCGGGGAGCTGTTTTTT
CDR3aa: CASIAASGSTGELFF

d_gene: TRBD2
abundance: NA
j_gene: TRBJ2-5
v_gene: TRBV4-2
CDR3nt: TGTGCCAGCAGCCGTAGACTAGCGGGAGAAGAAGAGACCCAGTACTTC
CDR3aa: CASSRRLAGEEETQYF

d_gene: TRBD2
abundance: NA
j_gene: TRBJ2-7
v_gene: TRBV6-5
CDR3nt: TGTGCCAGCAGTCAATCGGGGGGTCGGTCCTACGAGCAGTACTTC
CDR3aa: CASSQSGGRSYEQYF

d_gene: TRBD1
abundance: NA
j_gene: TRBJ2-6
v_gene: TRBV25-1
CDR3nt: TGTGCCAGCAGTGTGGTTCAGGGGGCCGGCTCTGGGGCCAACGTCCTGACTTTC
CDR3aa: CASSVVQGAGSGANVLTF

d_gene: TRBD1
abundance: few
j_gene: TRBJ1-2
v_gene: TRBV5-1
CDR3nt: TGCGCCAGCAGTTCCGACAGGGAATGTGGCTACACCTTC
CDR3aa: CASSSDRECGYTF